This TCR beta chain emerged from a study of OX40 agonist ivuxolimab in advanced cancers. With regard to the full study: Ivuxolimab was an agonistic, fully human IgG2 monoclonal antibody directed against OX40 (CD134), a costimulatory receptor. Intravenous ivuxolimab was administered to patients every 2 weeks at six dose levels: 0.01, 0.1, 0.3, 1.5, 3 and 10 mg/kg. Of the approximately 50 patients in dose escalation, some 20 had hepatocellular carcinoma, about 15 had melanoma, 9 had renal cell carcinoma and 9 had head and neck cancer. A male proportion of 82.7% and a mean age of approximately 58 years, ranging from 23 to 79, were recorded for the dose-escalation cohort. Patients were allowed to have had prior anti-PD-1, anti-PD-L1 or anti-CTLA-4 therapy, and approximately 40% of the dose-escalation patients had previously received checkpoint inhibitors. Three dose-escalation patients achieved partial responses, one with hepatocellular carcinoma and two with cutaneous melanoma. The purpose of peripheral TCRbeta sequencing was to test whether ivuxolimab changed TCR sequence diversity and led to clonal T-cell expansion. The paper covers the monotherapy dose-escalation part of the phase I ivuxolimab trial, which included N of about 50 patients. What the research found in general, with its limitations: The antigen specificity of the clonally expanded peripheral T cells was not determined. Low levels of normalized T-cell clonal expansion were also seen in some patients who did not respond. On average, CD8+ T cells showed more expanded clones than CD4+ T cells after ivuxolimab. In partial responders in the 0.1-3.0 mg/kg groups, normalized peripheral clonal expansion was found to be among the lowest, especially among CD8+ T cells. Clonal expansion of both CD4+ and CD8+ blood T cells was observed from baseline to week 6 at doses 0.1 to 3.0 mg/kg.

Remarks on this clone: This receptor's antigen is unknown. The record has no base qualities; no much larger clone is one base away.

Patients with a history of autoimmune disease or receiving systemic immunosuppression were excluded from the trial. Peripheral blood for TCR sequencing was drawn from every dose cohort at baseline, at cycle 4 day 1 and at cycle 7 day 1. The samples were drawn from a first-in-human, open-label, multicenter phase I dose-escalation trial of ivuxolimab. The trial enrolled adults with locally advanced or metastatic head and neck squamous cell, hepatocellular, melanoma or renal cell carcinoma. CD4+ and CD8+ T cells were sorted separately from peripheral blood before TCR sequencing. Genomic DNA was isolated from the sorted cells so that the TCRbeta CDR3 region could be sequenced. TCRbeta CDR3 regions were sequenced using the immunoSEQ Assay. TCRdb stores this immuneACCESS table with in-frame sequences only. Part of the clones is absent; in the studies checked, under half of the shortfall reflects unresolved V genes, and no reason is known for the rest. This sample gives about 26,000 clones in total; roughly three quarters of them show up just once. The ten largest make up roughly 33% of the sample.

The clonotype comes from an adult with an advanced solid tumor such as melanoma, head and neck, liver or kidney cancer. Material: CD4+ or CD8+ T cells sorted from blood, obtained in a trial of the OX40 agonist ivuxolimab.

The DNA sequence is given as TGTGCCAGCAGCTTAGATACCGACGGGGGCTATCAGCCCCAGCATTTT. This sequence encodes CASSLDTDGGYQPQHF. The chain links TRBV7-8 with TRBJ1-5; the D gene is perhaps TRBD1, on 6 matching bases. V was cut back by 1 base and J by 5 bases, leaving a gap of 15 bases between them. Via the germline V gene, CDR1 is SGHVS and CDR2 FQNEAQ. From its cysteine to its phenylalanine, the CDR3 spans 16 amino acids. Solely the CDR3 DNA is kept, with 48 bases framed from the first base.